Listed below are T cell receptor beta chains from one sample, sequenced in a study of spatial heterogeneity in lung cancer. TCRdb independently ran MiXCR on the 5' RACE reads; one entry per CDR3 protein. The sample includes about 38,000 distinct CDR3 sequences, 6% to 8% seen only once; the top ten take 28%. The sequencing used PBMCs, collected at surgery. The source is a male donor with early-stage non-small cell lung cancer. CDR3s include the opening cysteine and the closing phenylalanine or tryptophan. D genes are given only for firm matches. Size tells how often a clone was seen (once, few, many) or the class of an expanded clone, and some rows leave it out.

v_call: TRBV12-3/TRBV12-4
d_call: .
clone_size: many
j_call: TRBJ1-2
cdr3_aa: CASRPGTAPIYGYTF
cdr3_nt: TGTGCCAGCAGGCCAGGGACCGCTCCGATCTATGGCTACACCTTC

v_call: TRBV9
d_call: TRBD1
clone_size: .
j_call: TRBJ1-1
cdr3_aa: CASSPNDPGTGGLHTEAFF
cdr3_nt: TGTGCCAGCAGCCCAAATGATCCCGGGACAGGCGGTCTCCACACTGAAGCTTTCTTT

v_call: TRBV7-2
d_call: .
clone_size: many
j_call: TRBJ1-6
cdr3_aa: CASRLPGHQNSPLHF
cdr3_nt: TGTGCCAGCAGATTACCGGGACATCAAAATTCACCCCTCCACTTT

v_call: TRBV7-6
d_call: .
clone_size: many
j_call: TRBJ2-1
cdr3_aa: CASSLGDFPGEQFF
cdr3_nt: TGTGCCAGCAGCTTAGGGGACTTCCCGGGTGAGCAGTTCTTC

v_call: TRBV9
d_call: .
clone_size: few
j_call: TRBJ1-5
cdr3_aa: CASSVSTGDNQPQHF
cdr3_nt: TGTGCCAGCAGCGTCTCAACAGGAGATAATCAGCCCCAGCATTTT

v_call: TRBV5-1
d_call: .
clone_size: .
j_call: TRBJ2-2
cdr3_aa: CASSLGDLAGRTGELFF
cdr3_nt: TGCGCCAGCAGCCTCGGAGATCTGGCAGGGCGGACCGGGGAGCTGTTTTTT

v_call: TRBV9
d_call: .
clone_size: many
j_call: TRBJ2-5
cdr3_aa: CASSVRDGGRIRETQYF
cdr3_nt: TGTGCCAGCAGCGTGCGAGACGGGGGGCGTATCAGAGAGACCCAGTACTTC

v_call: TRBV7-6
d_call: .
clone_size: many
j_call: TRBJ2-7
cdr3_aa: CASSPLGSRTYEQYF
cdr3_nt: TGTGCCAGCAGCCCGCTGGGATCTCGGACCTACGAGCAGTACTTC

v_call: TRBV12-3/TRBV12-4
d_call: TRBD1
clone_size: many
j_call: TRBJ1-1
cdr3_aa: CASSLIGTDEAFF
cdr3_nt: TGTGCCAGCAGTCTGATAGGGACAGATGAAGCTTTCTTT

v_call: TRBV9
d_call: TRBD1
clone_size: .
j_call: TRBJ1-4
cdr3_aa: CASSRDRDSEEKLFF
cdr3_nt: TGTGCCAGCAGCAGGGACCGGGACAGCGAGGAAAAACTGTTTTTT

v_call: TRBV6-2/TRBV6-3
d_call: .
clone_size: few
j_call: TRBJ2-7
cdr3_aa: CASSPLYEQYF
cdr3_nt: TGTGCCAGCAGCCCCCTCTACGAGCAGTACTTC

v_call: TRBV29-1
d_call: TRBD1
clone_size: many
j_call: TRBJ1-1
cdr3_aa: CSVPRTGEGTEAFF
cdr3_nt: TGCAGCGTTCCAAGGACAGGGGAGGGCACTGAAGCTTTCTTT

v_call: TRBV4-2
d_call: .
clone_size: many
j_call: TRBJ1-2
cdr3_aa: CASSQDTQNLNNGYTF
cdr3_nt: TGTGCCAGCAGCCAAGATACCCAGAATTTAAACAATGGCTACACCTTC

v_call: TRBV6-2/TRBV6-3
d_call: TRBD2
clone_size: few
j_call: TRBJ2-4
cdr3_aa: CASSSGTSGRVAKNIQYF
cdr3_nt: TGTGCCAGCAGTTCCGGGACTAGCGGGAGGGTAGCCAAAAACATTCAGTACTTC

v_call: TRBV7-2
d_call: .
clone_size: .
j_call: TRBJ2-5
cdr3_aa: CASSSSTAQETQYF
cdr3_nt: TGTGCCAGCAGCTCCTCGACAGCCCAAGAGACCCAGTACTTC

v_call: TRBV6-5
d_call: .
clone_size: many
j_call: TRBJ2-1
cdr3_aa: CASSYSILPGEQFF
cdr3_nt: TGTGCCAGCAGTTACTCGATCTTGCCGGGGGAGCAGTTCTTC

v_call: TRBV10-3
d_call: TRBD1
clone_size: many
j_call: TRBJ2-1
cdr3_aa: CAISATTGGNNEQFF
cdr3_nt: TGTGCCATCAGTGCTACGACAGGGGGAAACAATGAGCAGTTCTTC

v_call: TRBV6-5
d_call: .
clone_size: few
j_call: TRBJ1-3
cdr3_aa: CASTLGGTGNTIYF
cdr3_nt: TGTGCCAGCACCCTGGGAGGGACTGGAAACACCATATATTTT

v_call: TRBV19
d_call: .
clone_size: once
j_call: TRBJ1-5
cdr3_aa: CASSIDMGTYQPQHF
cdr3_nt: TGTGCCAGTAGTATAGACATGGGTACCTATCAGCCCCAGCATTTT

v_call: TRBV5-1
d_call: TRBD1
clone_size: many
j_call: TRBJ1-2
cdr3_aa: CASSAGGPTGTEGYTF
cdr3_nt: TGCGCCAGCAGCGCCGGAGGTCCGACAGGGACGGAAGGCTACACCTTC

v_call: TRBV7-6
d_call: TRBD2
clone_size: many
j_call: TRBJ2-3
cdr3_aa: CASSLGTSGVADTQYF
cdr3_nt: TGTGCCAGCAGCCTAGGGACTAGCGGGGTTGCAGATACGCAGTATTTT

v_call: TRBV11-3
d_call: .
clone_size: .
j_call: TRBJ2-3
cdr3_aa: CASSLQGWTTDTQYF
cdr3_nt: TGTGCCAGCAGCCTACAGGGCTGGACCACAGATACGCAGTATTTT

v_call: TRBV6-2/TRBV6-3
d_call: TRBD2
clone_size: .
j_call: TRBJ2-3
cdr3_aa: CASSYSRLAGSTDTQYF
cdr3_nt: TGTGCCAGCAGTTACTCCCGACTAGCGGGTTCGACAGATACGCAGTATTTT

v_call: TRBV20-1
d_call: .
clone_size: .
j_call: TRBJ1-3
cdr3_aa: CSARVPVLNTIYF
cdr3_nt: TGCAGTGCTAGAGTACCTGTTTTAAACACCATATATTTT

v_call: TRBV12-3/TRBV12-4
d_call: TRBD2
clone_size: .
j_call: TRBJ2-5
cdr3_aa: CASSFSYSGGGGEETQYF
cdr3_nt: TGTGCCAGCAGTTTCTCTTACAGCGGGGGCGGAGGGGAAGAGACCCAGTACTTC

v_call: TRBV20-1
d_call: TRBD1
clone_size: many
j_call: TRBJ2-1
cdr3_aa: CSASGRGQGNNEQFF
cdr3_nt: TGCAGTGCTAGTGGTCGGGGACAGGGCAACAATGAGCAGTTCTTC

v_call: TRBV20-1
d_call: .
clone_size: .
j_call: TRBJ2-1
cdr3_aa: CRAFGQNNEQFF
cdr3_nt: TGCCGTGCGTTTGGTCAGAACAATGAGCAGTTCTTC

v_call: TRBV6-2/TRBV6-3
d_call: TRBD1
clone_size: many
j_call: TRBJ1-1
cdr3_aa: CASREPGQGGYTEAFF
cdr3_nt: TGTGCCAGCAGAGAACCGGGACAGGGAGGGTACACTGAAGCTTTCTTT

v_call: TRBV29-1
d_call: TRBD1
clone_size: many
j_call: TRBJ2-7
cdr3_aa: CSVGDRYAEQYF
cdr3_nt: TGCAGCGTTGGGGACAGATACGCCGAGCAGTACTTC

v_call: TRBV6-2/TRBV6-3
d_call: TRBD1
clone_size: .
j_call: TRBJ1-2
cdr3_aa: CASSLGQLSYGYTF
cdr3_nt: TGTGCCAGCAGTTTGGGACAGCTATCCTATGGCTACACCTTC

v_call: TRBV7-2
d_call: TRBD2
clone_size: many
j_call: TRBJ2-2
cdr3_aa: CASSLAGSGNLGELFF
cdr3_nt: TGTGCCAGCAGCTTAGCGGGTAGCGGGAACCTCGGGGAGCTGTTTTTT